This T cell receptor (beta chain) was sequenced in a study of blood T cell repertoires in COVID-19. The overall study: The cDNA or gDNA used as material had been derived from T cells, B-cell-depleted T cells, or PBMCs.

There are 14 residues in the CDR3. Germline V lookup: CDR1 MNHEY, CDR2 SVGAGI. Trimming took 5 bases from V and 1 from J, leaving 11 bases between them. TCRdb's copy holds only in-frame clones and misses some; the assay was immunoSEQ multiplex PCR. The data show about 250,000 clones, about 80% seen once. The chain employs TRBV6-5 and TRBJ1-1, with TRBD1 as a possible D gene (6 bases). The TCR comes from a person aged 70 to 80 with COVID-19, enrolled during active disease. The sample consisted of peripheral blood. The CDR3 sequence: CASSPGTSNTEAFF. CDR3 in DNA: TGTGCCAGCAGTCCCGGGACATCGAACACTGAAGCTTTCTTT.